These T cell receptor beta chains were read from a single sample in a study of blood T cell repertoires in COVID-19. Profiled with immunoSEQ multiplex PCR; TCRdb holds only in-frame clones, not every one. The table shows 170,000 or so clones, with roughly 89% occurring only once. Material: peripheral blood. The receptor source for this set is a woman between 65 and 79 years old with COVID-19, enrolled during active disease. The CDR3 runs from the conserved cysteine through the conserved F or W. D genes are given only for firm matches. The listing skips clone size in some rows; elsewhere it reads once, few, many or a size class.

clone_size,d_call,j_call,v_call,cdr3_aa,cdr3_nt
-,-,TRBJ2-1,TRBV19,CASSMRGSYNEQFF,TGTGCCAGTAGTATGAGGGGGTCCTACAATGAGCAGTTCTTC
-,TRBD2,TRBJ2-1,TRBV5-1,CASSRGSSGRGSYNEQFF,TGCGCCAGCAGCCGGGGTAGTAGCGGGAGGGGGTCCTACAATGAGCAGTTCTTC
-,-,TRBJ1-4,TRBV15,CATSRTGSEKLFF,TGTGCCACCAGCAGGACAGGCTCTGAAAAACTGTTTTTT
-,-,TRBJ2-1,TRBV7-3,CASSLMVGVTYNEQFF,TGTGCCAGCAGCTTAATGGTCGGGGTAACCTACAATGAGCAGTTCTTC
-,TRBD2,TRBJ2-7,TRBV2,CASSRAGRGYEQYF,TGTGCCAGCAGTCGTGCCGGGAGGGGATACGAGCAGTACTTC
once,TRBD1,TRBJ2-3,TRBV30,CAWSRGQGADTQYF,TGTGCCTGGAGTAGGGGACAGGGTGCAGATACGCAGTATTTT
-,TRBD2,TRBJ2-1,TRBV7-6,CASSSVGGAGAIEQFF,TGTGCCAGCAGCTCCGTGGGTGGGGCGGGAGCTATTGAGCAGTTCTTC
few,-,TRBJ1-2,TRBV18,CASSPNGEGYTF,TGTGCCAGCTCACCAAATGGAGAAGGCTACACCTTC
-,-,TRBJ1-2,TRBV6-5,CASRNGQTPFGYTF,TGTGCCAGCAGGAACGGACAGACCCCCTTTGGCTACACCTTC
-,-,TRBJ2-5,TRBV7-7,CASSLRQAHQETQYF,TGTGCTAGCAGCTTACGGCAGGCACATCAAGAGACCCAGTACTTC
-,TRBD1,TRBJ1-1,TRBV19,CASSNQGQGTEAFF,TGTGCCAGTAGTAATCAGGGACAGGGTACTGAAGCTTTCTTT
-,TRBD2,TRBJ2-5,TRBV5-4,CASSSGLAGQETQYF,TGTGCCAGCAGCTCCGGACTAGCGGGGCAAGAGACCCAGTACTTC
-,TRBD1,TRBJ2-1,TRBV18,CASSPPTGDFRYEQFF,TGTGCCAGCTCACCGCCGACAGGGGATTTTCGCTATGAGCAGTTCTTC
-,-,TRBJ1-3,TRBV6-5,CASRTGGNGNTIYF,TGTGCCAGCAGGACGGGGGGGAACGGAAACACCATATATTTT
-,TRBD1,TRBJ1-1,TRBV5-1,CASSLVSGTGGAFF,TGCGCCAGCAGCTTGGTTTCCGGGACAGGGGGCGCTTTCTTT
-,-,TRBJ2-1,TRBV27,CASSFLSGSSYNEQFF,TGTGCCAGCAGTTTTCTTTCCGGGAGTTCCTACAATGAGCAGTTCTTC
-,TRBD1,TRBJ1-6,TRBV5-1,CASSLASGTGDSSPLHF,TGCGCCAGCAGCTTGGCTTCCGGGACAGGGGATAGTTCACCCCTCCACTTT
-,-,TRBJ2-5,TRBV10-3,CAISGGQSQETQYF,TGTGCCATCAGTGGGGGCCAATCTCAAGAGACCCAGTACTTC
-,-,TRBJ2-1,TRBV18,CASSPNREAEQFF,TGTGCCAGCTCACCAAACCGTGAGGCGGAGCAGTTCTTC
-,-,TRBJ1-3,TRBV6-6,CASSASLAYTIYF,TGTGCCAGCAGTGCGAGCCTTGCCTACACCATATATTTT
-,-,TRBJ1-6,TRBV5-4,CASSPGVNPSPLHF,TGTGCCAGCAGCCCAGGGGTTAACCCTTCACCCCTCCACTTT
-,TRBD1,TRBJ2-5,TRBV9,CASSPLRTGGLSVLETQYF,TGTGCCAGCAGCCCCCTTCGGACAGGGGGCTTGTCCGTCTTAGAGACCCAGTACTTC
-,-,TRBJ2-7,TRBV18,CASSPRAGDEQYF,TGTGCCAGCTCACCGAGGGCGGGCGACGAGCAGTACTTC
-,-,TRBJ1-1,TRBV2,CASSEGGRDTEAFF,TGTGCCAGCAGTGAAGGAGGGAGAGACACTGAAGCTTTCTTT
-,-,TRBJ2-3,TRBV24-1,CATRNTGNTDTQYF,TGTGCCACCAGGAATACAGGGAACACAGATACGCAGTATTTT
-,TRBD2,TRBJ2-7,TRBV10-3,CAISDPTLGGRGYEQYF,TGTGCCATCAGTGACCCCACTCTAGGCGGGAGAGGATACGAGCAGTACTTC
-,TRBD1,TRBJ1-3,TRBV7-6,CASSRDRGAGNTIYF,TGTGCCAGCAGCCGCGACAGGGGGGCTGGAAACACCATATATTTT
-,-,TRBJ1-5,TRBV5-4,CASSLGGGNQPQHF,TGTGCCAGCAGCTTAGGAGGGGGCAATCAGCCCCAGCATTTT
-,TRBD1,TRBJ2-2,TRBV4-3,CASSPQGAAGELFF,TGCGCCAGCAGCCCACAGGGGGCGGCCGGGGAGCTGTTTTTT
-,-,TRBJ1-4,TRBV10-1,CASSEWQGCEKLFF,TGCGCCAGCAGTGAGTGGCAGGGGTGTGAAAAACTGTTTTTT